The 11 T cell receptor beta chains below come from one sample, sequenced in a study of T-cell memory formation after mild COVID-19. A single record per CDR3 protein comes from TCRdb applying MiXCR to the 5' RACE reads. Of around 410,000 distinct CDR3 sequences in the sample, more than 20% were seen once. Source material: PBMCs or a T cell subset sorted from them (not recorded which). These receptors all stem from an adult woman who had mild COVID-19 (a few samples of this study predate the infection). Cell type and time point are not known.

V gene TRBV12-3 or TRBV12-4 combines with J gene TRBJ1-2; no clear D. V shed 7 bases and J shed 4 bases, with 19 bases lying between them. CDR3 length: 15 residues. CDR3 protein: CASTRDRGKGYGYTF. CDR3 coding DNA: TGTGCCAGCACCCGGGATCGAGGGAAAGGCTATGGCTACACCTTC.

V and J are TRBV5-5 and TRBJ2-2; D unresolved. V was clipped by 1 base and J by 2 bases, with 9 bases between them. CDR1 SGHKS and CDR2 YYEKEE come from the germline V gene (reference sequence). The CDR3 has 15 amino acids. CDR3 loop: CASSLIDLNTGELFF. DNA of the CDR3: TGTGCCAGCAGCTTGATCGACCTAAACACCGGGGAGCTGTTTTTT. The complete variable domain, with remaining parts taken from reference TRBV5-5 and TRBJ2-2, reads DAGVTQSPTHLIKTRGQQVTLRCSPISGHKSVSWYQQVLGQGPQFIFQYYEKEERGRGNFPDRFSARQFPNYSSELNVNALLLGDSALYLCASSLIDLNTGELFFGEGSRLTVL.

In this sample, this clonotype turned up a few times. The chain uses TRBV6-2 or TRBV6-3 and TRBJ2-1; D gene uncertain. The germline CDR1 and CDR2 sequences are MNHEY and SVGEGT. V lost 2 bases, J lost 8 bases, and 10 bases lay in between. The length of the CDR3 is 13 residues. Written as DNA, the CDR3 is TGTGCCAGCAGTTACCGGCCCACCCATGAGCAGTTCTTC. It yields the protein CASSYRPTHEQFF.

This clonotype occurred a few times. The chain uses TRBV5-1 and TRBJ1-1, with D unresolved. The V and J ends lost 5 bases and 4 bases respectively, with 12 bases between them. This CDR3 has 13 amino acids. Germline CDR1 SGHRS, CDR2 YFSETQ. CDR3 DNA sequence: TGCGCCAGCAGAGGAGGTGTAGGCACTGAAGCTTTCTTT. Translating it yields CASRGGVGTEAFF.

This clonotype was observed a handful of times. J is TRBJ2-6 and V is TRBV15; D not certain. Germline CDR1 and CDR2: LNHNV and YYDKDF (reference sequence). V was trimmed by 0 bases and J by 0 bases, leaving 3 bases between them. The CDR3 covers 15 residues. This CDR3 reads CATSRDHSGANVLTF. The CDR3 nucleotides are TGTGCCACCAGCAGAGACCACTCTGGGGCCAACGTCCTGACTTTC.

V usage is TRBV7-9 and J usage is TRBJ2-7; D possibly corresponds to TRBD2 (6 bases). The V gene's germline CDR1 is SEHNR and CDR2 FQNEAQ (reference sequence). Deletions cut 4 bases from V and 2 bases from J, with 12 bases between. CDR3 length: 14 amino acids. The CDR3 nucleotides read TGTGCCAGCAGCTCCGGGACTGCAACCTACGAGCAGTACTTC. This gives the protein CASSSGTATYEQYF. Full variable domain (remainder filled in from reference TRBV7-9 and TRBJ2-7): DTGVSQNPRHKITKRGQNVTFRCDPISEHNRLYWYRQTLGQGPEFLTYFQNEAQLEKSRLLSDRFSAERPKGSFSTLEIQRTEQGDSAMYLCASSSGTATYEQYFGPGTRLTVT.

This clonotype has ten or more counts. The chain carries TRBV10-3 and TRBJ1-2, with D possibly being TRBD1 (5 bases). The CDR3 contains 12 residues. Trimming took 3 bases from V and 4 from J, leaving 6 bases between them. CDR1 is ENHRY and CDR2 is SYGVKD in the germline V gene. The CDR3 is CAISDTGYGYTF. Here the CDR3 DNA reads TGTGCCATCAGTGATACAGGCTATGGCTACACCTTC.

V gene TRBV20-1 combines with J gene TRBJ1-1; TRBD1 agrees at 9 bases. CDR3 length equals 12 residues. CDR1 is DFQATT and CDR2 is SNEGSKA in the germline V gene (reference sequence). CDR3 sequence (DNA): TGCCGGGGGGGCTCACAGGGGGCGCGAGCTTTCTTT. Translated, it gives CRGGSQGARAFF.

The table lists this clonotype with a few counts. The chain recombines TRBV5-1 with TRBJ2-5, with TRBD2 as a possible D gene (6 bases). Germline V gene data show CDR1 as SGHRS and CDR2 as YFSETQ. The CDR3 contains 14 residues. V was trimmed by 0 bases and J by 7 bases, leaving 13 bases between them. The CDR3 loop reads CASSLAVNGGTQYF. CDR3 in DNA: TGCGCCAGCAGCTTGGCCGTGAACGGGGGGACCCAGTACTTC.

This CDR3 reads CASSLNYRETQYF. The DNA of the CDR3 is TGTGCCAGCAGCTTGAACTACAGGGAGACCCAGTACTTC. The chain recombines TRBV7-2 with TRBJ2-5; a possible D gene is TRBD1 (5 bases). The CDR3 loop spans 13 amino acids. V was pared by 3 bases and J by 5 bases, with 10 bases between. Germline V lookup: CDR1 SGHTA, CDR2 FQGNSA.

Only a few counts were recorded for this clonotype. A read error may produce the germline difference seen at one junction end. The V gene is TRBV4-1, the J gene TRBJ1-1, with TRBD1 matching over 7 bases. Germline V gene data show CDR1 as MGHRA and CDR2 as YSYEKL. The CDR3 has 15 amino acids. The chain's CDR3 is CASGHTGTANTEAFF. The CDR3 DNA sequence: TGCGCCAGCGGCCACACCGGGACAGCGAACACTGAAGCTTTCTTT.